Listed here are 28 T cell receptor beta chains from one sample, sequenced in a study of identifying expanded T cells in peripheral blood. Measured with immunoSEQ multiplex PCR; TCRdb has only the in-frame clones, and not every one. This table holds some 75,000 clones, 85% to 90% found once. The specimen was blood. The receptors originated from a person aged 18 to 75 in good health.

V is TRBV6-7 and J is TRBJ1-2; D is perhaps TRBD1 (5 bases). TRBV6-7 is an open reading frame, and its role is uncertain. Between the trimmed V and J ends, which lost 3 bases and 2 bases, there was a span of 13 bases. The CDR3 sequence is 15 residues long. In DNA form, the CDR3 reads TGTGCCAGCAGTTATTCCCGGGGGAACAACTATGGCTACACCTTC. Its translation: CASSYSRGNNYGYTF.

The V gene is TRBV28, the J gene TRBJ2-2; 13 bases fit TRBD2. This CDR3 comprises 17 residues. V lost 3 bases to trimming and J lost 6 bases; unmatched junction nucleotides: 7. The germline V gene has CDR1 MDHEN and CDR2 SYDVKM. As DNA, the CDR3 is TGTGCCAGCAGTTTGTGGAGACTAGCGGGAGGCCCCGGGGAGCTGTTTTTT. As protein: CASSLWRLAGGPGELFF.

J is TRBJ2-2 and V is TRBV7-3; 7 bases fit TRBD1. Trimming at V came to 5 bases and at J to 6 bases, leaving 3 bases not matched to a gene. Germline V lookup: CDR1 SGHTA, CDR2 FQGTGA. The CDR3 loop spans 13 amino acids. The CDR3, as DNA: TGTGCCAGCAGCACGACAGGGTCCGGGGAGCTGTTTTTT. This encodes CASSTTGSGELFF. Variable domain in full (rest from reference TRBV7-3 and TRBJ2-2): GAGVSQTPSNKVTEKGKYVELRCDPISGHTALYWYRQSLGQGPEFLIYFQGTGAADDSGLPNDRFFAVRPEGSVSTLKIQRTERGDSAVYLCASSTTGSGELFFGEGSRLTVL.

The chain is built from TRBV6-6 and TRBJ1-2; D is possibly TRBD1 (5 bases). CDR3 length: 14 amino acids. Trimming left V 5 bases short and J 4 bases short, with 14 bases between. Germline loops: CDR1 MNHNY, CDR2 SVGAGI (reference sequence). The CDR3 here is CASSTGTGIYGYTF. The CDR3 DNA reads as TGTGCCAGCAGTACCGGGACGGGGATCTATGGCTACACCTTC.

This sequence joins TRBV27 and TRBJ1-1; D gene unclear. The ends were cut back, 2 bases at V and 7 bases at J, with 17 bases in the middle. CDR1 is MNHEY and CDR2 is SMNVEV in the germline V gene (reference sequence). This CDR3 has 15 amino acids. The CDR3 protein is CASSLMRARRSEAFF. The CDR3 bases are TGTGCCAGCAGTTTAATGAGGGCGAGACGGAGTGAAGCTTTCTTT.

In nucleotides, the CDR3 is TGTGCCAGCAGTCTGGGGAGCGGGGGGTCCTACGAGCAGTACTTC. Translated: CASSLGSGGSYEQYF. This chain uses TRBV6-5 with TRBJ2-7; 9 bases line up with TRBD2. V trimming: 5 bases; J trimming: 1 base; junction bases outside the gene matches: 6. This CDR3 region has 15 residues. Germline CDR1 MNHEY, CDR2 SVGAGI.

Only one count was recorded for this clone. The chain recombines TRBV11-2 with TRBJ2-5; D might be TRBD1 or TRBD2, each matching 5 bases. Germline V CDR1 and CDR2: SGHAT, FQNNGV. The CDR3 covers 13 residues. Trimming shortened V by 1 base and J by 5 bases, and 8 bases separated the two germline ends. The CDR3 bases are TGTGCCAGCAGCTTAGGCGAGGGGGAGACCCAGTACTTC. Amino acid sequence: CASSLGEGETQYF. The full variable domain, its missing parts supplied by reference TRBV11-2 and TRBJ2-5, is EAGVAQSPRYKIIEKRQSVAFWCNPISGHATLYWYQQILGQGPKLLIQFQNNGVVDDSQLPKDRFSAERLKGVDSTLKIQPAKLEDSAVYLCASSLGEGETQYFGPGTRLLVL.

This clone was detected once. The CDR3 sequence is CSVEYGSANTGELFF. The CDR3 nucleotides are TGCAGCGTTGAATACGGGAGCGCGAACACCGGGGAGCTGTTTTTT. The chain employs TRBV29-1 and TRBJ2-2, with D possibly matching TRBD2 (6 bases). Germline loops: CDR1 SQVTM, CDR2 ANQGSEA. Deletions cut 2 bases from V and 0 bases from J, with 10 bases between. The CDR3 contains 15 residues.

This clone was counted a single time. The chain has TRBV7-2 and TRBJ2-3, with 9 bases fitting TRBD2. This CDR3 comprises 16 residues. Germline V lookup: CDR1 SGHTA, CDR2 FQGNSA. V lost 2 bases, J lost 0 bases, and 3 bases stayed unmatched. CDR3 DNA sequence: TGTGCCAGCAGCTTAATGACTAGCGGAAGCACAGATACGCAGTATTTT. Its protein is CASSLMTSGSTDTQYF.

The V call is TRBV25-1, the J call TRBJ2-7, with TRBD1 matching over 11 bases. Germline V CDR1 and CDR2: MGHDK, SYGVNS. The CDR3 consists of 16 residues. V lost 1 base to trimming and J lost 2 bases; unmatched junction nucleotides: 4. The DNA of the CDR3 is TGTGCCAGCAGTGAATTTGGGGGACAGGGGGCCTACGAGCAGTACTTC. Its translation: CASSEFGGQGAYEQYF.

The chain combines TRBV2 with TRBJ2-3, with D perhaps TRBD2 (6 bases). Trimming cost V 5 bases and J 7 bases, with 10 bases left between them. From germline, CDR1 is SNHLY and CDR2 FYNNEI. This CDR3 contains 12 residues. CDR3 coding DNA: TGTGCCAGCAGTACCCTAGCGTATACGCAGTATTTT. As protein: CASSTLAYTQYF.

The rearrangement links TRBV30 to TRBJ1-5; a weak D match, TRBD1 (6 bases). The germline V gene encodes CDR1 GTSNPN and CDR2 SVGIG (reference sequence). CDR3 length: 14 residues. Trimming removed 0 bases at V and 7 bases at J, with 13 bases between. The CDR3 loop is CAWSVGGGEQPQHF. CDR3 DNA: TGTGCCTGGAGTGTAGGGGGAGGGGAGCAGCCCCAGCATTTT.

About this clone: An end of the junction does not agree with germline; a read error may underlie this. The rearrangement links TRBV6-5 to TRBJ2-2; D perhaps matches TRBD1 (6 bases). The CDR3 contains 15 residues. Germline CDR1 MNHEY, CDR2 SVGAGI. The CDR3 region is CAISTGLANTGELSF. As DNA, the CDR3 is TGTGCCATCAGTACAGGGCTCGCGAACACCGGGGAGCTGTCTTTT.

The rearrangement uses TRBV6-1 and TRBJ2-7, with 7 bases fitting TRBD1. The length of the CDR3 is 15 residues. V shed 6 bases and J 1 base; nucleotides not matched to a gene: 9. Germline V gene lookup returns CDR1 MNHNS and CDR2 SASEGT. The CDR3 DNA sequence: TGTGCCAGCAGATTCTACCCGGGACAGTCCTACGAGCAGTACTTC. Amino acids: CASRFYPGQSYEQYF.

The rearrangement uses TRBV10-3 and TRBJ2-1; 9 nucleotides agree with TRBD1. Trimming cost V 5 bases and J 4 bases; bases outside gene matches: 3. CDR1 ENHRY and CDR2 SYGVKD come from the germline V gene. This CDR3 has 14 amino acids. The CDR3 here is CAISSGQGYNEQFF. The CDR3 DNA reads TGTGCCATCAGTTCCGGACAGGGGTACAATGAGCAGTTCTTC.

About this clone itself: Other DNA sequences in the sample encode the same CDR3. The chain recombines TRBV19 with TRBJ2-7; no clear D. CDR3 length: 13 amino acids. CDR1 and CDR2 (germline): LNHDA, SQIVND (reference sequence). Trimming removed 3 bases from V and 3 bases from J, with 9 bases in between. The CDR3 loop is CASSIVGGYEQYF. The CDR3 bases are TGTGCCAGTAGTATCGTGGGCGGCTACGAGCAGTACTTC. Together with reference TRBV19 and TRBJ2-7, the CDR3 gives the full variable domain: DGGITQSPKYLFRKEGQNVTLSCEQNLNHDAMYWYRQDPGQGLRLIYYSQIVNDFQKGDIAEGYSVSREKKESFPLTVTSAQKNPTAFYLCASSIVGGYEQYFGPGTRLTVT.

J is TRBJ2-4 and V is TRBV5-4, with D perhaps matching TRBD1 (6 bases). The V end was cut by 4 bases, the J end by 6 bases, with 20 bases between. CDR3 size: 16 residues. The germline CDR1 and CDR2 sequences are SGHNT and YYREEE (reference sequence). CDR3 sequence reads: CASSPKEAGAGNIQYF. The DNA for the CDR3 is TGTGCCAGCAGCCCTAAAGAGGCAGGGGCAGGAAACATTCAGTACTTC.

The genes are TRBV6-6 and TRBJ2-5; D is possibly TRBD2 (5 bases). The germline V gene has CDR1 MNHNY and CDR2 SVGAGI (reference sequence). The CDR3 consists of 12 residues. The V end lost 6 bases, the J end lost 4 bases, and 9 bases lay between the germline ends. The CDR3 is CASSLAGETQYF. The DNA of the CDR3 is TGTGCCAGCAGCCTGGCGGGAGAGACCCAGTACTTC.

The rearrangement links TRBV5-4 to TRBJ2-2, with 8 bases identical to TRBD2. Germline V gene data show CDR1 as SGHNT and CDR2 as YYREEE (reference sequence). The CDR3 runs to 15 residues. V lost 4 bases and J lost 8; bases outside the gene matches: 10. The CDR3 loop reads CASSPGGTTQGELFF. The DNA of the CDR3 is TGTGCCAGCAGCCCGGGGGGGACTACCCAGGGGGAGCTGTTTTTT.

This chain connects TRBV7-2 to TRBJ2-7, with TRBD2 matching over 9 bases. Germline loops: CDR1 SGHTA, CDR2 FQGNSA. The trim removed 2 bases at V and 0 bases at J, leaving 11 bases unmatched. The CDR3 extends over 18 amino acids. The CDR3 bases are TGTGCCAGCAGCTTAAGGGGTGGGAGCGGGGGGCTCTCCTACGAGCAGTACTTC. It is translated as CASSLRGGSGGLSYEQYF.

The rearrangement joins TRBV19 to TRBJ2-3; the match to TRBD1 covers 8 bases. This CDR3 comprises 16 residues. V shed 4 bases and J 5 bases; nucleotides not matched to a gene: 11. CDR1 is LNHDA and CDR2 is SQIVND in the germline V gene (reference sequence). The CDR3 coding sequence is TGTGCCAGTAGTAATAAGAGGGACAGGTCAGGAGATACGCAGTATTTT. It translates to CASSNKRDRSGDTQYF.

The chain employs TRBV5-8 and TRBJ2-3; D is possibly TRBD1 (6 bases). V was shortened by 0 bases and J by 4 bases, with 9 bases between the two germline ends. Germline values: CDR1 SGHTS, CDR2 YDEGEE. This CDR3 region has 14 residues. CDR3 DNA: TGTGCCAGCAGCTTGGGCAGGGGTGCAGATACGCAGTATTTT. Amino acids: CASSLGRGADTQYF.

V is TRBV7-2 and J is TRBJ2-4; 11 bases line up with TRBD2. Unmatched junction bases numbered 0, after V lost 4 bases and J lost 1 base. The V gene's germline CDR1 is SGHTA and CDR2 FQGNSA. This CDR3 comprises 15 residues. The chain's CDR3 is CASSWTSGAKNIQYF. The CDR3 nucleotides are TGTGCCAGCAGCTGGACTAGCGGGGCCAAAAACATTCAGTACTTC.

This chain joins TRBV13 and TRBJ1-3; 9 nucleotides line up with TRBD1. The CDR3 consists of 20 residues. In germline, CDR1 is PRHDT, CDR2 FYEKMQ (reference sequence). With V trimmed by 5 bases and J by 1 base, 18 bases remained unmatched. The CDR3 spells CASSPSPGQGIVESGNTIYF. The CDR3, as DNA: TGTGCCAGCAGCCCGTCACCGGGACAGGGTATAGTAGAGTCTGGAAACACCATATATTTT. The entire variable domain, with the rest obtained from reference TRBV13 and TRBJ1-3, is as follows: AAGVIQSPRHLIKEKRETATLKCYPIPRHDTVYWYQQGPGQDPQFLISFYEKMQSDKGSIPDRFSAQQFSDYHSELNMSSLELGDSALYFCASSPSPGQGIVESGNTIYFGEGSWLTVV.

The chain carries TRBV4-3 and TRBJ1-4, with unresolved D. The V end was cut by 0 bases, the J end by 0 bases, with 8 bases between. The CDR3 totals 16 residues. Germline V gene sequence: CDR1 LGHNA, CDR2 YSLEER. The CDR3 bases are TGCGCCAGCAGCCAAGACCAGCTTGCAACTAATGAAAAACTGTTTTTT. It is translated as CASSQDQLATNEKLFF.

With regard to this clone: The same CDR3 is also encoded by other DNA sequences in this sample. CDR3 residues: CASSPGGGSYGYTF. CDR3 nucleotide sequence: TGTGCCAGCAGCCCAGGCGGGGGGTCCTATGGCTACACCTTC. This chain links TRBV9 with TRBJ1-2, with D perhaps matching TRBD1 (5 bases). The CDR3 covers 14 residues. V shed 4 bases and J shed 4 bases, with 14 bases lying between them. Per germline, CDR1 SGDLS and CDR2 YYNGEE.

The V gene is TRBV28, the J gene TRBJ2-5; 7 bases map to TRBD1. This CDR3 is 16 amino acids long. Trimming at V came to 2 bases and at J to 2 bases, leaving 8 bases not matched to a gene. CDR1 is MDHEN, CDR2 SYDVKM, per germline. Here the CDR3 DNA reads TGTGCCAGCAGTTTAGAAAGGGGGCCCCCTCAAGAGACCCAGTACTTC. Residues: CASSLERGPPQETQYF.

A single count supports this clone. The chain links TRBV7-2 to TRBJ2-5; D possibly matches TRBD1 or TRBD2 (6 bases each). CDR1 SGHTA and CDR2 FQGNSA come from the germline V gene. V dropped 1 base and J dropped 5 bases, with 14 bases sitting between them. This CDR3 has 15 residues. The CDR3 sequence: CASSLVGGRRETQYF. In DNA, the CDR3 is TGTGCCAGCAGCTTAGTAGGGGGGCGCAGGGAGACCCAGTACTTC.